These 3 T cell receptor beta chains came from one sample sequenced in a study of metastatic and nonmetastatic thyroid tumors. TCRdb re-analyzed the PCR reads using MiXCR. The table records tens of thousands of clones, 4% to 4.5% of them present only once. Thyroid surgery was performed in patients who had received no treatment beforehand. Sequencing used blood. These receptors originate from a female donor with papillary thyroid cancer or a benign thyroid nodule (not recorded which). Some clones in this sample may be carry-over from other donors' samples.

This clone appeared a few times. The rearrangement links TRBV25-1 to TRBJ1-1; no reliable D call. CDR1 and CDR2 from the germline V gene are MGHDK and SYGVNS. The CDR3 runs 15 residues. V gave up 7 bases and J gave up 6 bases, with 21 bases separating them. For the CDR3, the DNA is TGTGCCAGCACCTATTTTGGGAGTTTAAGGTCTGAAGCTTTCTTT. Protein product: CASTYFGSLRSEAFF.

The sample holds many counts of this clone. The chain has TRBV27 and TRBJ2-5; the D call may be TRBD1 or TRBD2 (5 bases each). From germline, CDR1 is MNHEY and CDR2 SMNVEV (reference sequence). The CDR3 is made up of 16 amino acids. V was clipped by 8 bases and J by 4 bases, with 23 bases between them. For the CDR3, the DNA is TGTGCCAGCGGCCTCCTGCGGGCAGGGTCAGGAGAGACCCAGTACTTC. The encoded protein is CASGLLRAGSGETQYF.

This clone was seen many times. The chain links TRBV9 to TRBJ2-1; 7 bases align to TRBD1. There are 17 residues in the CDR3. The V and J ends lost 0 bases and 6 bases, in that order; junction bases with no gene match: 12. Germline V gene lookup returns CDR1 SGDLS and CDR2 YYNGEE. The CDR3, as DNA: TGTGCCAGCAGCGTAGAGAGCGACAGGGCGTCCGCCAATGAGCAGTTCTTC. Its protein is CASSVESDRASANEQFF.